What follows are 7 T cell receptor beta chains derived from one specimen sequenced in a study of blood T cells in healthy people across ages. A second PCR, run for roughly 7 to 12 cycles, used a sample-barcoded 5' primer plus a J-beta primer mix. TCRdb analysed the 5' RACE reads with MiXCR anew, one entry per CDR3 protein. The sample includes some 1.6 million distinct CDR3 sequences, around 36% of them seen just once. The sequenced material came from blood. These receptors all stem from a woman aged 25 to 45 in good health.

As concerns this clonotype: Just one base apart from a much larger clone, this may be a read error. The final CDR3 position lacks the conserved phenylalanine or tryptophan, pointing to a likely read error. The rearrangement links TRBV20-1 to TRBJ2-5, with a possible D match to TRBD1 (6 bases). The length of the CDR3 is 14 residues. CDR1 is DFQATT, CDR2 SNEGSKA, per germline (reference sequence). Deletions cut 6 bases from V and 5 bases from J, with 19 bases between. The CDR3 reads CSATGPSGDETQYV. The CDR3 nucleotides are TGCAGTGCCACCGGGCCCTCAGGGGATGAGACCCAGTACGTC.

The chain recombines TRBV29-1 with TRBJ2-1; tentative D call: TRBD1 (6 bases). V lost 6 bases to trimming and J lost 6 bases, with 15 bases between them. This CDR3 has 13 residues. The V gene's germline CDR1 is SQVTM and CDR2 ANQGSEA. For the CDR3, the DNA is TGCAGCGTCGATCCACAGGGTTTCAATGAGCAGTTCTTC. Translating it yields CSVDPQGFNEQFF.

The CDR3 protein is CASSQYPGPYEQYF. The CDR3, as DNA: TGTGCCAGCAGCCAATATCCGGGGCCCTACGAGCAGTACTTC. The chain has TRBV3-1 and TRBJ2-7; the D gene could be TRBD1 or TRBD2 (5 bases each). Germline-derived CDR1 and CDR2 are LGHDT and YNNKEL (reference sequence). V lost 2 bases to trimming and J lost 2 bases, with 10 bases between them. CDR3 length: 14 amino acids.

This clonotype showed up many times. The chain joins TRBV12-3 or TRBV12-4 to TRBJ2-1; TRBD2 agrees at 8 bases. V was pared by 2 bases and J by 5 bases, with 11 bases of the junction left unmatched. The CDR3 sequence is 17 residues long. Here the CDR3 DNA reads TGTGCCAGCAGTTTAACTAGAACGGGACTAGTTAACAATGAGCAGTTCTTC. It is translated as CASSLTRTGLVNNEQFF.

This sequence joins TRBV6-6 and TRBJ2-7, with D tentatively TRBD1 or TRBD2 (5 bases each). Germline assignment: CDR1 MNHNY and CDR2 SVGAGI (reference sequence). This CDR3 contains 15 residues. Deletions cut 2 bases from V and 1 base from J, with 12 bases between. The chain's CDR3 is CASSYMRGDSYEQYF. The CDR3, as DNA: TGTGCCAGCAGTTACATGAGAGGGGATTCCTACGAGCAGTACTTC.

The chain links TRBV3-1 to TRBJ2-4; no definite D call. Germline CDR1 LGHDT, CDR2 YNNKEL (reference sequence). This CDR3 region has 17 residues. V lost 1 base to trimming and J lost 1 base, with 14 bases between them. In DNA, the CDR3 is TGTGCCAGCAGCCAAGCCCAGCCTAACTACGCCAAAAACATTCAGTACTTC. Residues: CASSQAQPNYAKNIQYF.

The table lists this clonotype with a few counts. The chain joins TRBV9 to TRBJ2-2; D remains unclear. The CDR3 is 15 residues long. Germline CDR1 SGDLS, CDR2 YYNGEE. Trimming removed 0 bases at V and 1 base at J, with 7 bases between. The CDR3 DNA reads TGTGCCAGCAGCGTAGATCCCGAGAACACCGGGGAGCTGTTTTTT. This translates into CASSVDPENTGELFF.